This T cell receptor beta chain was sequenced for a study of shared clonotypes between healthy human individuals. Study-level background: Each donor's CD4 naive and CD4 memory cells filled three plates apiece, CD8 naive two, and CD8 memory one. Study-wide results and caveats: A generally larger estimated richness was seen in naive subsets than in memory subsets. All-four-donor shared clonotypes had higher generation probabilities than non-shared clonotypes did.

The naive CD8 fraction comprised CD45RO-negative cells positively selected for CCR7 and excluded terminally differentiated effector memory CD45RA+ cells. The sorted-subset replicate PCRs were given 150 to 250 ng DNA, which is approximately 30,000 T cell genomes. Repertoires were generated with immunoSEQ multiplex PCR, while TCRdb's copy carries only in-frame clones and drops some. The sample yields hundreds of thousands of clones, 92% seen once. This clone is a singleton in its sample. Its cognate antigen is unknown. V was pared by 5 bases and J by 6 bases, with 10 bases between. The germline V gene has CDR1 MDHEN and CDR2 SYDVKM. The CDR3 has 13 residues.

The rearrangement joins TRBV28 to TRBJ1-4, with D hard to call. This clonotype originated in a man aged 25 to 40 in good health. The sequenced material came from naive CD8+ T cells sorted from blood. The CDR3 loop reads CASSLWGDEKLFF. The CDR3 region has the DNA TGTGCCAGCAGTCTCTGGGGAGATGAAAAACTGTTTTTT.